This T cell receptor beta chain stems from a study of molecular identifiers for immune sequencing clone quantification. The CDR3 is made up of 11 amino acids. Germline CDR1 DFQATT, CDR2 SNEGSKA (reference sequence). Unmatched junction bases numbered 2, after V lost 4 bases and J lost 6 bases. TCRdb re-called the PCR reads with MiXCR, one entry per CDR3 protein. The table lists fewer than 350,000 distinct CDR3 sequences, 20% to 25% of them singletons. The source of this sequence is a human donor in good health. Some libraries in this study had Jurkat cell RNA spiked in. Material: naive CD8+ T cells from blood, with Jurkat cell RNA spiked in. Specified subset: FACS-sorted CD8+CD4-CCR7+CD45RA+ naive T cells. This chain joins TRBV20-1 and TRBJ2-7; 8 bases are a match to TRBD2. The CDR3 DNA is TGCAGTGCTACCCGGGGGGGCGAGCAGTACTTC. Translating gives CSATRGGEQYF.